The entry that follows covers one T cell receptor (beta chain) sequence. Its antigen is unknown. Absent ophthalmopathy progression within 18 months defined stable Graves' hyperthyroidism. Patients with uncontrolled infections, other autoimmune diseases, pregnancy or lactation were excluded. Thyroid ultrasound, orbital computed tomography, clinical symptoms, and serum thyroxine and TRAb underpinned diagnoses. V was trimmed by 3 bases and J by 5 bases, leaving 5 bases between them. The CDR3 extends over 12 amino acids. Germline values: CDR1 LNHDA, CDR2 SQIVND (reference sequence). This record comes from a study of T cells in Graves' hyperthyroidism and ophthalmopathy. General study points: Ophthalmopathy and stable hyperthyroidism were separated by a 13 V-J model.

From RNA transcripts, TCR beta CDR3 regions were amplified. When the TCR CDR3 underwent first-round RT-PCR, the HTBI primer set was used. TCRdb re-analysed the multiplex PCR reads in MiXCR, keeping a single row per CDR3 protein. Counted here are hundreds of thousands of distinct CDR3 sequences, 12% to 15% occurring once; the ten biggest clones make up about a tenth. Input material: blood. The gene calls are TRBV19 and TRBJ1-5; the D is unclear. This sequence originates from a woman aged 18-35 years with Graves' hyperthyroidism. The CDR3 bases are TGTGCCAGTAGTATCCTTCATCAGCCCCAGCATTTT. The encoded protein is CASSILHQPQHF.